Below, 7 T cell receptor beta chains from the same sample are listed, as sequenced in a study of cytomegalovirus exposure and HLA in healthy donors. The PCR had 60 Vbeta and 13 Jbeta primers. Profiling relied on immunoSEQ multiplex PCR, and the TCRdb table lists in-frame clones only, not all of them. The sample has about 120,000 clones; roughly 82% are singletons. The specimen sequenced was PBMCs. Receptors were obtained from a man younger than 35 in good health and CMV-seropositive.

The chain joins TRBV6-5 to TRBJ2-5, with TRBD2 matching 10 bases. V dropped 4 bases and J dropped 5; count of bases not matched to a gene: 10. Germline V gene sequence: CDR1 MNHEY, CDR2 SVGAGI. This CDR3 contains 16 residues. DNA of the CDR3: TGTGCCAGCAGTTCCTCCTTAGCGGGAGGAGGGGAGACCCAGTACTTC. Amino acids: CASSSSLAGGGETQYF.

V gene TRBV4-2 combines with J gene TRBJ2-5; D may be TRBD2 (7 bases). CDR1 is LGHNA, CDR2 YNFKEQ, per germline. This CDR3 is 16 amino acids long. V lost 1 base and J 2 bases, leaving 14 bases between the germline ends. DNA of the CDR3: TGTGCCAGCAGCCAAGGCTTGCGGGGGCTTCAAGAGACCCAGTACTTC. Its protein is CASSQGLRGLQETQYF.

The table lists this clone with a count of one. The J gene is TRBJ1-2, the V gene TRBV25-1; 7 bases are shared with TRBD1. Per the germline V gene, CDR1 is MGHDK and CDR2 is SYGVNS. This CDR3 is built from 15 residues. V lost 7 bases to trimming and J lost 7 bases; unmatched junction nucleotides: 15. CDR3 sequence (DNA): TGTGCCAGCACTCCCTCAGGAGGGGGCGCGTTTGGCTACACCTTC. It translates to CASTPSGGGAFGYTF.

The chain uses TRBV7-9 and TRBJ2-1; 16 bases match TRBD2. After removal of 3 bases from V and 9 bases from J, the junction contained 14 bases not matched to a gene. The CDR3 consists of 19 residues. CDR1 is SEHNR and CDR2 is FQNEAQ in the germline V gene (reference sequence). CDR3 sequence reads: CASSLLGLAGGPGPGEQFF. CDR3 in DNA: TGTGCCAGCAGCTTGTTGGGACTAGCGGGGGGGCCAGGTCCCGGTGAGCAGTTCTTC.

The chain is built from TRBV6-5 and TRBJ2-5, with TRBD1 as a possible D gene (5 bases). The CDR3 consists of 14 residues. Germline CDR1 reads MNHEY; CDR2 reads SVGAGI. V lost 6 bases and J 5 bases, leaving 16 bases between the germline ends. DNA of the CDR3: TGTGCCAGCAGCCCAACAGACCCAGGGGAGACCCAGTACTTC. Translation: CASSPTDPGETQYF.

J is TRBJ2-7 and V is TRBV10-3, with TRBD1 matching over 9 bases. The germline gives CDR1 ENHRY, CDR2 SYGVKD. The CDR3 extends over 13 amino acids. Trimming at V came to 7 bases and at J to 6 bases, leaving 7 bases not matched to a gene. In DNA form, the CDR3 reads TGTGCCATCAAGGGACAGGGATTCGGCGAGCAGTACTTC. It translates to CAIKGQGFGEQYF.

V gene TRBV6-5 combines with J gene TRBJ1-5; no clear D. Germline CDR1 and CDR2: MNHEY and SVGAGI. The CDR3 contains 13 residues. V was pared by 4 bases and J by 7 bases, with 11 bases between. The CDR3 here is CASSSALRQPQHF. The DNA for the CDR3 is TGTGCCAGCAGTTCCGCCCTGAGGCAGCCCCAGCATTTT.